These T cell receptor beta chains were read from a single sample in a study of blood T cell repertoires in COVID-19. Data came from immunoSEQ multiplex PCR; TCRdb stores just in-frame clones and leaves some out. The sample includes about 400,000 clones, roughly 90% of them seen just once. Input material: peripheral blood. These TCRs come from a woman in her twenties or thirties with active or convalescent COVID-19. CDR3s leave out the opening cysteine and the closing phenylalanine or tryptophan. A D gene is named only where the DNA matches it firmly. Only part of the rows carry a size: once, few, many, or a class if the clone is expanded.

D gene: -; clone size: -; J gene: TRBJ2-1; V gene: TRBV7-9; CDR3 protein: ASSLDFGEGHNEQF
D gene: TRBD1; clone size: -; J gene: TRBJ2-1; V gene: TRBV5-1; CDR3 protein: ASSLDRGNEQF
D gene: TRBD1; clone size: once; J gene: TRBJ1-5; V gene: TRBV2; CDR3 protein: ASSAGTGQQPQH
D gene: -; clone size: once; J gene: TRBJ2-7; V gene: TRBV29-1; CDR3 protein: SVEVGGGNEQY
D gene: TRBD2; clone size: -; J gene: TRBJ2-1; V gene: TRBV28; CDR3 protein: ATSGGGTAGSEQF
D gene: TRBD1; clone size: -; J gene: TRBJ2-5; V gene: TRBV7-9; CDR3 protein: ASSRTGPQETQY
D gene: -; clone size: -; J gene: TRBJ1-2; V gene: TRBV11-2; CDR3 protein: ASSPDRGYGYT
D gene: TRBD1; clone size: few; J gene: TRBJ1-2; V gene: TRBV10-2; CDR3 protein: ASSDKSRDSIGYT
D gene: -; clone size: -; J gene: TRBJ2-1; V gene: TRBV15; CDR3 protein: ATSRDQVSSYNEQF
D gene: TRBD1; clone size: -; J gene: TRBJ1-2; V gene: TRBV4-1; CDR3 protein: ASSQPTGNGYT
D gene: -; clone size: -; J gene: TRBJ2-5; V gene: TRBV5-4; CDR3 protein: ASTGSEETQY
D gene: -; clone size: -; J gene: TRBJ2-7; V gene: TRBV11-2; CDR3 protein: ASSLEPNTGYYEQY
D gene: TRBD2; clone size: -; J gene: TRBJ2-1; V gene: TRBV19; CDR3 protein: ASSMRSGGVIGNEQF
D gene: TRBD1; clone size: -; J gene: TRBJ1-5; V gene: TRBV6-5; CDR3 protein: ASNGQGSQPQH
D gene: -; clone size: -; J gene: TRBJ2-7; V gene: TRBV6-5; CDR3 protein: ASTPDSAHYYEQY
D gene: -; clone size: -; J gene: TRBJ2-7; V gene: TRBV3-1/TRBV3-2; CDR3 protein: ASSQGGKDYEQY
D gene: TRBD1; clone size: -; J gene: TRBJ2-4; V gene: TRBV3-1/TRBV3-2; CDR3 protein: ASSQVGTGENIQY
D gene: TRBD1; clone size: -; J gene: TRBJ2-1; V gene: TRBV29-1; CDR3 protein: SAIPGQGYNEQF
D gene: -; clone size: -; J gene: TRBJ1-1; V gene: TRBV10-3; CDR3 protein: ATLQYTEAF
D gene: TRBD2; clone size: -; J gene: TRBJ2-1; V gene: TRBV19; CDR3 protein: ASSIWWASGSQANEQF
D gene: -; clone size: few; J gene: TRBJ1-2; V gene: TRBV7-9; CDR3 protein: ASSPSGRAGYT
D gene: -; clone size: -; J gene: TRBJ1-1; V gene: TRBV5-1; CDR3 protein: ASSPGSGVDTEAF